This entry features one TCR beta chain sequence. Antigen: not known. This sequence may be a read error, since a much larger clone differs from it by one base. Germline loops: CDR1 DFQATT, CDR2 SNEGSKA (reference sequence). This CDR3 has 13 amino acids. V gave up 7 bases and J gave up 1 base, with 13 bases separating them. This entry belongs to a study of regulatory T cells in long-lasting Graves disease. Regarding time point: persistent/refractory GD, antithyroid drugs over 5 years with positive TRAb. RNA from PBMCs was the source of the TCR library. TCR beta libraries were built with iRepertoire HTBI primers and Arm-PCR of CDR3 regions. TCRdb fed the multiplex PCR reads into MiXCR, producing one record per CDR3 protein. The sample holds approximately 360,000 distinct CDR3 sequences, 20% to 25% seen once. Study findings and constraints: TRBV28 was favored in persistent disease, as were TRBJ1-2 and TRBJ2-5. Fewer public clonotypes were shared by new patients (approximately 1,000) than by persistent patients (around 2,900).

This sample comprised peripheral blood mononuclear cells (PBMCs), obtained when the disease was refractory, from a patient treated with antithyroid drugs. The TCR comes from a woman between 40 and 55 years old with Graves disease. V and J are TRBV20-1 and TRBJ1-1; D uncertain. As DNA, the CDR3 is TGCAGTGTCAGTTGGGCGAGGAACACTGAAGCTTTCTTT. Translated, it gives CSVSWARNTEAFF.